The next 15 T cell receptor beta chains were all read from a single sample in a study of blood T cell repertoires in COVID-19. The data were produced by immunoSEQ multiplex PCR, yet TCRdb's version contains in-frame clones alone and is incomplete. Altogether approximately 180,000 clones are present, roughly 88% being singletons, with the ten largest covering roughly 3%. Sequenced input: peripheral blood. The receptors here all came from a man aged 60-69 years with acute or convalescent COVID-19.

V is TRBV7-2 and J is TRBJ1-5, with D perhaps matching TRBD1 (6 bases). CDR1 is SGHTA and CDR2 is FQGNSA in the germline V gene. The CDR3 length is 13 residues. Trimming removed 5 bases from V and 5 bases from J, with 10 bases in between. CDR3 loop: CASSVQGDQPQHF. As DNA, the CDR3 is TGTGCCAGCAGCGTACAGGGAGATCAGCCCCAGCATTTT.

The rearrangement joins TRBV19 to TRBJ1-2, with D unclear. The CDR3 totals 16 residues. Trimming cost V 0 bases and J 7 bases, with 18 bases left between them. Germline CDR1 reads LNHDA; CDR2 reads SQIVND (reference sequence). This CDR3 is CASSIEVGSPRRGYTF. In DNA form, the CDR3 reads TGTGCCAGTAGTATAGAAGTTGGGAGTCCAAGACGTGGCTACACCTTC.

V is TRBV6-4 and J is TRBJ1-1; TRBD1 might be the D (6 bases). The germline V gene has CDR1 MRHNA and CDR2 SNTAGT. The CDR3 has 15 residues. V shed 4 bases and J shed 2 bases, with 14 bases lying between them. The CDR3 protein is CASSAHWTANTEAFF. The CDR3 DNA follows: TGTGCCAGCAGTGCCCATTGGACAGCCAACACTGAAGCTTTCTTT.

The rearrangement joins TRBV28 to TRBJ2-7; 8 bases line up with TRBD1. CDR3 length: 16 residues. Germline CDR1 and CDR2: MDHEN and SYDVKM. V gave up 4 bases and J gave up 0 bases; unmatched junction bases: 8. The CDR3 sequence is CASSSSGTGNSYEQYF. Written as DNA, the CDR3 is TGTGCCAGCAGTTCATCCGGGACAGGCAACTCCTACGAGCAGTACTTC.

The rearrangement links TRBV5-1 to TRBJ2-3, with 8 bases fitting TRBD2. This CDR3 has 14 amino acids. Germline assignment: CDR1 SGHRS and CDR2 YFSETQ. With V trimmed by 4 bases and J by 1 base, 2 bases remained unmatched. CDR3: CASSRGGGTDTQYF. Here the CDR3 DNA reads TGCGCCAGCAGCCGGGGGGGAGGCACAGATACGCAGTATTTT.

This clone was counted only a few times. The V call is TRBV28, the J call TRBJ2-7; a weak D match, TRBD1 (6 bases). The CDR3 has 15 residues. Trimming removed 6 bases from V and 5 bases from J, with 20 bases in between. The germline CDR1 and CDR2 sequences are MDHEN and SYDVKM. The CDR3 region has the DNA TGTGCCAGCAGCCTTACCCAACAGGGTTCCCACGAGCAGTACTTC. This codes for CASSLTQQGSHEQYF.

The V and J genes are TRBV28 and TRBJ2-1; 7 positions agree with TRBD2. V dropped 6 bases and J dropped 9; count of bases not matched to a gene: 14. Per germline, CDR1 MDHEN and CDR2 SYDVKM. This CDR3 contains 15 residues. The CDR3 bases are TGTGCCAGCAGCGTCGGGGGAGGGCCAAGGGGTGAGCAGTTCTTC. Translating it yields CASSVGGGPRGEQFF.

The chain links TRBV7-2 to TRBJ2-7; no firm D call. Germline CDR1 is SGHTA and CDR2 is FQGNSA. The V end was cut by 0 bases, the J end by 4 bases, with 7 bases between. The CDR3 consists of 13 residues. CDR3 nucleotide sequence: TGTGCCAGCAGCTTAGCGTCGGAGTACGAGCAGTACTTC. Translating it yields CASSLASEYEQYF.

The chain joins TRBV27 to TRBJ2-1; weak D call: TRBD2 (6 bases). CDR1 is MNHEY and CDR2 is SMNVEV in the germline V gene (reference sequence). This CDR3 comprises 15 residues. V dropped 3 bases and J dropped 1 base, with 10 bases sitting between them. The CDR3 coding sequence is TGTGCCAGCAGTTTCGTCAGCGGGTCCTACAATGAGCAGTTCTTC. Translation: CASSFVSGSYNEQFF.

V is TRBV28 and J is TRBJ1-5; no clear D gene. CDR3 length: 13 amino acids. Germline values: CDR1 MDHEN, CDR2 SYDVKM. Trimming cost V 2 bases and J 4 bases, with 6 bases left between them. CDR3 coding DNA: TGTGCCAGCAGTTTAAATCTAAATCAGCCCCAGCATTTT. Its translation is CASSLNLNQPQHF.

The chain recombines TRBV3-1 (or the pseudogene TRBV3-2) with TRBJ2-1; maybe TRBD2 (5 bases). The CDR3 totals 13 residues. Germline CDR1 is LGHDT and CDR2 is YNNKEL (reference sequence). The V and J ends lost 5 bases and 7 bases respectively, with 12 bases between them. The CDR3 reads CASSYMGVNEQFF. For the CDR3, the DNA is TGTGCCAGCAGCTATATGGGAGTGAATGAGCAGTTCTTC.

The gene calls are TRBV4-3 and TRBJ2-7; 8 bases are shared with TRBD1. Trimming removed 3 bases from V and 3 bases from J; junction bases left unmatched: 7. The CDR3 spans 15 residues. Germline CDR1 reads LGHNA; CDR2 reads YSLEER. CDR3 protein: CASSQAAGQGYEQYF. The CDR3 DNA reads as TGCGCCAGCAGCCAGGCCGCAGGACAGGGCTACGAGCAGTACTTC.

A remark on this clone: One end of the junction does not line up with germline, which may come from a read error. The chain links TRBV25-1 to TRBJ1-1; D call uncertain. The germline gives CDR1 MGHDK, CDR2 SYGVNS. This CDR3 is built from 15 residues. The CDR3, as DNA: TGTGCCAGCAGTGCGAACGCGGGGATCCTCTCTGAGGCTTTCTTT. Translation gives CASSANAGILSEAFF.

The chain recombines TRBV10-2 with TRBJ2-7; 12 nucleotides line up with TRBD2. After removal of 2 bases from V and 5 bases from J, the junction contained 7 bases not matched to a gene. Per the germline V gene, CDR1 is WSHSY and CDR2 is SAAADI. The CDR3 is 16 amino acids. The DNA of the CDR3 is TGCGCCAGCAGTGAGCATGCTAGCGGGAGGGTCGACGAGCAGTACTTC. Its protein is CASSEHASGRVDEQYF.

The rearrangement links TRBV19 to TRBJ1-1, with D perhaps matching TRBD1 (5 bases). This CDR3 region has 15 residues. Germline loops: CDR1 LNHDA, CDR2 SQIVND (reference sequence). V lost 6 bases and J 0 bases, leaving 14 bases between the germline ends. CDR3 DNA sequence: TGTGCCAGTAGCTCGTCGGGGGGTATGAACACTGAAGCTTTCTTT. It codes for CASSSSGGMNTEAFF.